The rows below give T cell receptor beta chains drawn from one sample of a study of blood T cell repertoires in COVID-19. Profiling relied on immunoSEQ multiplex PCR, and the TCRdb table lists in-frame clones only, not all of them. The data contain over 250,000 clones, about 89% of them singletons. Sample: PBMCs or T cells enriched from blood (not recorded which). Receptors originate from a woman aged 18-35 years who had recovered from COVID-19. Both conserved end residues are part of each CDR3. D genes are given only for firm matches. Part of the rows lack a size; the others show once, few, many or a class for expanded clones.

J gene,clone size,V gene,D gene,CDR3 protein,CDR3 DNA
TRBJ1-2,-,TRBV7-9,TRBD1,CASSGAGQNYGYTF,TGTGCCAGCAGCGGTGCGGGACAGAACTATGGCTACACCTTC
TRBJ2-7,-,TRBV30,TRBD1,CAWSGGTGGILSSYEQYF,TGTGCCTGGAGTGGAGGGACAGGGGGGATTTTAAGCTCCTACGAGCAGTACTTC
TRBJ2-5,-,TRBV28,TRBD2,CASTGGMPRETQYF,TGTGCCAGCACGGGGGGGATGCCACGGGAGACCCAGTACTTC
TRBJ2-5,-,TRBV6-1,-,CASSEGRAVYQETQYF,TGTGCCAGCAGTGAAGGGAGGGCAGTATATCAAGAGACCCAGTACTTC
TRBJ1-1,-,TRBV7-9,-,CASSLSQGQFSGNTEAFF,TGTGCCAGCAGCTTAAGCCAAGGACAGTTTTCTGGGAACACTGAAGCTTTCTTT
TRBJ2-7,-,TRBV5-1,-,CASSLTPGQTYEQYF,TGCGCCAGCAGCCTCACTCCGGGACAAACCTACGAGCAGTACTTC
TRBJ1-6,-,TRBV30,-,CAWSVQNSPLHF,TGTGCCTGGAGTGTCCAGAATTCACCCCTCCACTTT
TRBJ1-2,-,TRBV5-4,-,CASSLGQGLNYGYTF,TGTGCCAGCAGCTTGGGGCAGGGGCTTAACTATGGCTACACCTTC
TRBJ2-7,-,TRBV9,TRBD2,CASSVGSGGGYEQYF,TGTGCCAGCAGCGTAGGGTCGGGAGGAGGGTACGAGCAGTACTTC
TRBJ1-4,-,TRBV15,-,CATSRARRVNEKLFF,TGTGCCACCAGCAGAGCCCGCAGGGTTAATGAAAAACTGTTTTTT
TRBJ1-5,-,TRBV12-3/TRBV12-4,TRBD1,CASSKFRGPEHF,TGTGCCAGCAGTAAGTTCAGGGGGCCGGAGCATTTT
TRBJ2-7,-,TRBV6-5,TRBD1,CASSRDRVNYEQYF,TGTGCCAGCAGTCGGGACAGGGTGAACTACGAGCAGTACTTC
TRBJ1-2,-,TRBV30,-,CAWSVDSYNYGYTF,TGTGCCTGGAGTGTGGACAGTTATAACTATGGCTACACCTTC
TRBJ1-2,-,TRBV4-1,-,CASSQGQGSLLFANYGYTF,TGCGCCAGCAGCCAAGGGCAGGGCAGTCTACTATTTGCTAACTATGGCTACACCTTC
TRBJ2-3,-,TRBV5-1,TRBD2,CASSPTLAGGQVTQYF,TGCGCCAGCAGCCCCACACTAGCGGGGGGGCAGGTTACGCAGTATTTT
TRBJ2-5,-,TRBV28,TRBD1,CASSTRQGTETQYF,TGTGCCAGCAGTACCCGACAGGGCACAGAGACCCAGTACTTC
TRBJ1-4,-,TRBV11-2,-,CASSLVPGLTNEKLFF,TGTGCCAGCAGCTTAGTACCCGGACTGACTAATGAAAAACTGTTTTTT
TRBJ1-5,-,TRBV6-2/TRBV6-3,-,CASSRPRGGIGNQPQHF,TGTGCCAGCAGCCGCCCAAGGGGCGGCATCGGCAATCAGCCCCAGCATTTT
TRBJ2-5,few,TRBV27,TRBD1,CASSPRQGGQETQYF,TGTGCCAGCAGTCCGAGACAGGGTGGGCAAGAGACCCAGTACTTC
TRBJ2-1,-,TRBV6-6,-,CASSYPSGDNEQFF,TGTGCCAGCAGTTACCCCTCGGGGGACAATGAGCAGTTCTTC
TRBJ2-3,-,TRBV14,-,CASSPQTGESTDTQYF,TGTGCCAGCAGCCCGCAAACGGGGGAGAGCACAGATACGCAGTATTTT
TRBJ2-3,-,TRBV7-8,-,CASSLGQALDTQYF,TGTGCCAGCAGCTTAGGACAGGCTTTAGATACGCAGTATTTT
TRBJ2-5,-,TRBV3-1/TRBV3-2,-,CASSLPGAGQTQYF,TGTGCCAGCAGCCTGCCTGGGGCCGGGCAGACCCAGTACTTC
TRBJ2-7,-,TRBV21-1,-,CASSEHGGQGRVRTNYEQYF,TGTGCCAGCAGCGAGCACGGAGGACAGGGGAGAGTCAGAACGAACTACGAGCAGTACTTC
TRBJ2-7,-,TRBV10-3,TRBD1,CAIRPDGTEYEQYF,TGTGCCATCAGGCCCGACGGGACAGAATACGAGCAGTACTTC
TRBJ2-5,-,TRBV5-1,-,CASSLAGGLNIQETQYF,TGCGCCAGCAGCTTGGCGGGGGGCCTAAACATCCAAGAGACCCAGTACTTC
TRBJ2-5,-,TRBV7-9,TRBD2,CASSFPPIGGSRETQYF,TGTGCCAGCAGCTTTCCCCCCATTGGCGGGAGCAGGGAGACCCAGTACTTC
TRBJ1-2,-,TRBV4-2,-,CASSQGDSLRGFYGYTF,TGTGCCAGCAGCCAAGGTGACAGTCTCAGGGGCTTTTATGGCTACACCTTC
TRBJ2-5,-,TRBV10-3,-,CAISELGPKETQYF,TGTGCCATCAGTGAGCTGGGGCCCAAAGAGACCCAGTACTTC
TRBJ2-1,-,TRBV7-2,-,CASSLVSAGREQFF,TGTGCCAGCAGCTTAGTATCGGCGGGTCGTGAGCAGTTCTTC
TRBJ2-6,-,TRBV19,TRBD1,CASSFPGTGHSGANVLTF,TGTGCCAGTAGTTTCCCCGGGACAGGGCACTCTGGGGCCAACGTCCTGACTTTC
TRBJ2-2,-,TRBV2,-,CASSAGAGELFF,TGTGCCAGCAGTGCGGGGGCCGGGGAGCTGTTTTTT
TRBJ1-6,once,TRBV14,-,CASKTADNSPLHF,TGTGCCAGCAAAACAGCCGATAATTCACCCCTCCACTTT
TRBJ1-1,-,TRBV19,TRBD1,CASSLWDRKNTEAFF,TGTGCCAGTAGTCTATGGGACAGGAAAAACACTGAAGCTTTCTTT
TRBJ2-1,-,TRBV11-2,-,CASSEGNEQFF,TGTGCCAGCTCCGAGGGCAATGAGCAGTTCTTC
TRBJ1-4,-,TRBV3-1/TRBV3-2,-,CASSKRGGQTEKLFF,TGTGCCAGCAGCAAAAGAGGCGGCCAGACCGAAAAACTGTTTTTT
TRBJ2-3,-,TRBV19,TRBD2,CASSVLTLAGDPDTQYF,TGTGCCAGTAGTGTACTGACACTAGCGGGAGATCCTGATACGCAGTATTTT
TRBJ1-2,-,TRBV29-1,-,CSVPLGRDHNYGYTF,TGCAGCGTCCCGCTAGGGAGGGACCATAACTATGGCTACACCTTC
TRBJ1-2,-,TRBV5-6,-,CASSSVSGYGYTF,TGTGCCAGCAGCTCGGTATCGGGCTATGGCTACACCTTC
TRBJ2-7,-,TRBV7-2,-,CASSPPPASGQYF,TGTGCCAGCAGCCCTCCGCCTGCCAGTGGTCAGTACTTC
TRBJ2-7,-,TRBV3-1/TRBV3-2,-,CASSQGSEQYF,TGTGCCAGCAGCCAAGGGAGCGAGCAGTACTTC
TRBJ1-1,-,TRBV7-9,-,CASSLILGENTEAFF,TGTGCCAGCAGCTTAATCTTAGGGGAGAACACTGAAGCTTTCTTT
TRBJ2-5,-,TRBV6-5,TRBD1,CASTRDRGYSETQYF,TGTGCCAGCACCCGGGACAGGGGGTATTCGGAGACCCAGTACTTC
TRBJ1-3,-,TRBV28,TRBD1,CASSTGGTGNTIYF,TGTGCCAGTAGTACAGGGGGAACTGGAAACACCATATATTTT
TRBJ1-2,once,TRBV28,-,CASSLLAVGVGGAGYTF,TGTGCCAGCAGTTTATTGGCGGTTGGGGTGGGAGGCGCTGGCTACACCTTC